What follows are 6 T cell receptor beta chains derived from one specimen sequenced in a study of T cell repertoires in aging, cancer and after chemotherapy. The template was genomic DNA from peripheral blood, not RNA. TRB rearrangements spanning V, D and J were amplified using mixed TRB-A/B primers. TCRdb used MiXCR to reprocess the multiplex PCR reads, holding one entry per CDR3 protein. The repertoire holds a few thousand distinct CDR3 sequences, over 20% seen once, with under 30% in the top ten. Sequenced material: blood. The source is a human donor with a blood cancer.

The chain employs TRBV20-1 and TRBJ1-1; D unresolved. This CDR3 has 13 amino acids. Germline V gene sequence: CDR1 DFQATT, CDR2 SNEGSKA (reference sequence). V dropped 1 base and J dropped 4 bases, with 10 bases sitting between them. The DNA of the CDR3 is TGCAGTGCTAGAGTTGGCTCTTCCACTGAAGCTTTCTTT. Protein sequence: CSARVGSSTEAFF.

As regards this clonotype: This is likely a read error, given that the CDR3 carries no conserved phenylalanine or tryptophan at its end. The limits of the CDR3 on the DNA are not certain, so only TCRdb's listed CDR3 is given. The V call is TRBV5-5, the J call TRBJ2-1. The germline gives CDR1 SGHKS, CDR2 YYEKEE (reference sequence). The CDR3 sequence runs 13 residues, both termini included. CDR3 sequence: CASSLDIFYEEYV.

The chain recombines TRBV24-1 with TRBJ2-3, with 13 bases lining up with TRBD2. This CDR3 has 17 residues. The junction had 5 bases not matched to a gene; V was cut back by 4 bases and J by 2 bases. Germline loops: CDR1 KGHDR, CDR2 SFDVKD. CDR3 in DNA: TGTGCCACCAGTGAATACGGGACTAGCGGGGCCACAGATACGCAGTATTTT. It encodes CATSEYGTSGATDTQYF.

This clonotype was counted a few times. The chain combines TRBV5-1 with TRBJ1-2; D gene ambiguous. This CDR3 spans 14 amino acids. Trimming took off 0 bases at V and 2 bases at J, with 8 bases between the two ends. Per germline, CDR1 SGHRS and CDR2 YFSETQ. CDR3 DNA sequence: TGCGCCAGCAGCTTGGGATCAAGGAACTATGGCTACACCTTC. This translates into CASSLGSRNYGYTF.

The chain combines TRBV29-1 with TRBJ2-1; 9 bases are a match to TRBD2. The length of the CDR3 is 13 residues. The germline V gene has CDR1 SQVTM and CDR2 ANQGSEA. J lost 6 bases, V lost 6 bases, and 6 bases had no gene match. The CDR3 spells CSVAGGVGNEQFF. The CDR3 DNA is TGCAGCGTAGCGGGAGGAGTAGGCAATGAGCAGTTCTTC.

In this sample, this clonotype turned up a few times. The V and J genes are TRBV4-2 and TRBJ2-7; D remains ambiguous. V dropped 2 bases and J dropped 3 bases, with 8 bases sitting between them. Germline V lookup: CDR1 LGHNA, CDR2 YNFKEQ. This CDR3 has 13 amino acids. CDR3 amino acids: CASSQNSNYEQYF. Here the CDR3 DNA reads TGTGCCAGCAGCCAAAACAGCAACTACGAGCAGTACTTC.